Presented here are 9 T cell receptor beta chains from one specimen sequenced in a study of T cells after yellow fever vaccination. TCRdb recomputed calls from the 5' RACE reads with MiXCR, one row per CDR3 protein. The sample contains 500,000 to 700,000 distinct CDR3 sequences, 15% to 20% of which appear only once. The sequences come from PBMCs, collected 15 days after the yellow fever booster vaccination. These receptors all stem from a man aged 25 to 40 who received the YFV17D yellow fever vaccine.

Only a few counts were recorded for this clonotype. The chain has TRBV20-1 and TRBJ2-1; D might be TRBD2 (6 bases). Trimming took off 1 base at V and 7 bases at J, with 14 bases between the two ends. This CDR3 spans 14 amino acids. Germline V gene lookup returns CDR1 DFQATT and CDR2 SNEGSKA (reference sequence). The CDR3 DNA is TGCAGTGCTAGAGTGGGTAGCGGAGCTAATGAGCAGTTCTTC. This encodes CSARVGSGANEQFF.

A few counts support this clonotype. The CDR3, as DNA: TGTGCCAGTAGGCCTAGGGGAGGTATATACAATGAGCAGTTCTTC. Its protein is CASRPRGGIYNEQFF. The gene calls are TRBV19 and TRBJ2-1; D perhaps matches TRBD2 (6 bases). The germline V gene encodes CDR1 LNHDA and CDR2 SQIVND (reference sequence). With 6 bases removed from V and 4 bases from J, the gap between germline ends came to 16 bases. The CDR3 is 15 residues long. The entire variable domain, with the rest obtained from reference TRBV19 and TRBJ2-1, is as follows: DGGITQSPKYLFRKEGQNVTLSCEQNLNHDAMYWYRQDPGQGLRLIYYSQIVNDFQKGDIAEGYSVSREKKESFPLTVTSAQKNPTAFYLCASRPRGGIYNEQFFGPGTRLTVL.

This chain uses TRBV12-3 or TRBV12-4 with TRBJ2-3; D is ambiguous. V lost 6 bases and J lost 2, with 9 bases in between. This CDR3 has 13 amino acids. The chain's CDR3 is CASRLDPTDTQYF. In DNA, the CDR3 is TGTGCCAGCAGACTTGACCCCACAGATACGCAGTATTTT.

This chain connects TRBV5-6 to TRBJ1-2, with D possibly being TRBD1 (6 bases). V was clipped by 0 bases and J by 8 bases, with 11 bases between them. This CDR3 region has 13 residues. CDR1 and CDR2 from the germline V gene are SGHDT and YYEEEE. The CDR3 coding sequence is TGTGCCAGCAGCTTGGACAGGGAGATGGGCTACACCTTC. Protein product: CASSLDREMGYTF.

This clonotype showed up just a few times. V and J are TRBV5-1 and TRBJ2-2; D is perhaps TRBD1 (6 bases). CDR1 and CDR2 (germline): SGHRS, YFSETQ. V was cut by 3 bases and J by 3 bases, with 9 bases left in between. CDR3 length: 14 amino acids. The CDR3 coding sequence is TGCGCCAGCAGCTGGACAGCGGACACCGGGGAGCTGTTTTTT. Translated: CASSWTADTGELFF.

The V call is TRBV7-9, the J call TRBJ1-1; no reliable D call. V lost 6 bases and J lost 6, with 17 bases in between. This CDR3 has 14 residues. Germline CDR1 reads SEHNR; CDR2 reads FQNEAQ (reference sequence). The DNA for the CDR3 is TGTGCCAGCAGTCGTTCGAGGGATTGGCCTGAAGCTTTCTTT. Translated, it gives CASSRSRDWPEAFF.

J is TRBJ2-5 and V is TRBV10-3; TRBD1 might be the D (6 bases). V lost 0 bases, J lost 9 bases, and 14 bases lay in between. Germline V CDR1 and CDR2: ENHRY, SYGVKD. The CDR3 extends over 14 amino acids. CDR3 region: CAISESTAGESQYF. The CDR3 region has the DNA TGTGCCATCAGTGAGTCGACGGCAGGGGAGTCCCAGTACTTC.

The table lists this clonotype with a few counts. The J gene is TRBJ2-5, the V gene TRBV20-1; no reliable D call. V lost 4 bases and J lost 7, with 13 bases in between. The CDR3 has 12 amino acids. The V gene's germline CDR1 is DFQATT and CDR2 SNEGSKA (reference sequence). The CDR3 sequence is CSAKVGLGTQYF. The DNA for the CDR3 is TGCAGTGCTAAAGTCGGCCTGGGGACCCAGTACTTC.

The rearrangement links TRBV6-2 or TRBV6-3 to TRBJ2-7; D may be TRBD2 (6 bases). V was shortened by 7 bases and J by 3 bases, with 13 bases between the two germline ends. The length of the CDR3 is 13 residues. The germline V gene has CDR1 MNHEY and CDR2 SVGEGT. CDR3 residues: CASTTGGIYEQYF. The CDR3, as DNA: TGTGCCAGCACCACTGGAGGGATCTACGAGCAGTACTTC.